This entry describes one TCR beta chain. Its antigen is not known. This CDR3 has 15 residues. CDR1 and CDR2 from the germline V gene are SGHNT and YYREEE (reference sequence). The ends were cut back, 0 bases at V and 0 bases at J, with 9 bases in the middle. These data are taken from a study of cytomegalovirus exposure and HLA in healthy donors. Study-wide findings and caveats: In vitro checks showed that three CMV-associated chains really do target CMV antigens. A later analysis showed TCR association rates differing by HLA locus, peaking at DRB1 and lowest at HLA-C.

The study ran its PCR with 60 Vbeta and 13 Jbeta primers. Authors' methods: Tens of millions of unique TCR beta chains, roughly 11 million of them shared, were counted by a later analysis. Produced via immunoSEQ multiplex PCR; TCRdb's table is partial and in-frame only. The V and J calls and clone size come from that table; D and trimming were worked out from the DNA. The sample holds around 200,000 clones, about four fifths seen once. The sequence was collected from a male donor in good health and CMV-seronegative. This chain joins TRBV5-4 and TRBJ1-1; D gene ambiguous. The material sequenced was PBMCs. For the CDR3, the DNA is TGTGCCAGCAGCTTGGTGGGCAGCATGAACACTGAAGCTTTCTTT. The encoded protein is CASSLVGSMNTEAFF.